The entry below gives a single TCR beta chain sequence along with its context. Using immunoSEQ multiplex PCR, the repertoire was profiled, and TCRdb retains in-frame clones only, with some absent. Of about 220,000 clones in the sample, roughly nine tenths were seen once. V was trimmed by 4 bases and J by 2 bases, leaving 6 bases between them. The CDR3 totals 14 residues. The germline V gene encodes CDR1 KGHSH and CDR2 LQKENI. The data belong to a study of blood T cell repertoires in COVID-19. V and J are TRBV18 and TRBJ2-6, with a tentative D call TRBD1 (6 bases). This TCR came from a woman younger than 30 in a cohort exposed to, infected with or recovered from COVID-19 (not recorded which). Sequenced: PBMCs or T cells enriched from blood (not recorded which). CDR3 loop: CASSQGAGANVLTF. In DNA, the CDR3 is TGTGCCAGCTCACAGGGGGCTGGGGCCAACGTCCTGACTTTC.